Following are 18 T cell receptor beta chains from one sample sequenced in a study of T cell changes during pregnancy in multiple sclerosis (dated by TCRdb to between 2017 and 2020). The method behind the library was the immunoSEQ multiplex PCR assay. TCRdb took over this immuneACCESS table, retaining in-frame rearrangements with V and J assigned. Such tables are incomplete; in checked studies, under half of the missing clones stem from an unresolved V gene, and the remainder is unexplained. A total of about 59,000 clones appear in this sample, 93% of them only once. The ten largest clones represent 0.36% of the sample. Sequences were derived from CD4+ T cells from peripheral blood mononuclear cells, sampled before pregnancy. These receptors originate from a female donor with multiple sclerosis, enrolled in a pregnancy study.

This clone was observed a single time. This chain uses TRBV28 with TRBJ1-3; unclear D gene. This CDR3 is 13 amino acids long. Germline-derived CDR1 and CDR2 are MDHEN and SYDVKM. V was trimmed by 5 bases and J by 2 bases, leaving 7 bases between them. This chain's CDR3 is CASSLYAGNTIYF. The CDR3 DNA follows: TGTGCCAGCAGTCTCTACGCTGGAAACACCATATATTTT.

The chain uses TRBV28 and TRBJ2-7; 8 bases match TRBD1. CDR1 and CDR2 (germline): MDHEN, SYDVKM. The CDR3 consists of 15 residues. V dropped 4 bases and J dropped 4; count of bases not matched to a gene: 9. The CDR3 loop reads CASSSRGQVGYEQYF. CDR3 bases: TGTGCCAGCAGTTCCCGGGGACAGGTGGGATACGAGCAGTACTTC. The variable domain in full, completed from reference TRBV28 and TRBJ2-7, reads DVKVTQSSRYLVKRTGEKVFLECVQDMDHENMFWYRQDPGLGLRLIYFSYDVKMKEKGDIPEGYSVSREKKERFSLILESASTNQTSMYLCASSSRGQVGYEQYFGPGTRLTVT.

The rearrangement uses TRBV28 and TRBJ2-2; TRBD2 matches at 8 bases. This CDR3 region has 15 residues. After removal of 6 bases from V and 6 bases from J, the junction contained 9 bases not matched to a gene. Germline V CDR1 and CDR2: MDHEN, SYDVKM. The CDR3 DNA follows: TGTGCCAGCAGCGAAAGCGGGAGTAGGTCCGGGGAGCTGTTTTTT. Residues: CASSESGSRSGELFF.

The chain employs TRBV5-4 and TRBJ2-1; 7 nucleotides match TRBD2. Trimming cost V 4 bases and J 8 bases; bases outside gene matches: 9. This CDR3 is 14 amino acids long. From germline, CDR1 is SGHNT and CDR2 YYREEE (reference sequence). CDR3 sequence reads: CASSREASSDEQFF. The DNA for the CDR3 is TGTGCCAGCAGCCGGGAGGCTAGCAGCGATGAGCAGTTCTTC.

The chain employs TRBV18 and TRBJ1-2; 9 nucleotides match TRBD1. This CDR3 comprises 16 residues. The V and J ends lost 0 bases and 3 bases, in that order; junction bases with no gene match: 5. The germline V gene has CDR1 KGHSH and CDR2 LQKENI. CDR3 loop: CASSPPDRGRDYGYTF. In DNA, the CDR3 is TGTGCCAGCTCACCACCGGACAGGGGACGTGACTATGGCTACACCTTC.

This clone was observed a single time. V and J are TRBV7-9 and TRBJ2-3; TRBD2 might be the D (6 bases). The CDR3 loop spans 15 amino acids. The V and J ends lost 3 bases and 0 bases respectively, with 10 bases between them. Germline values: CDR1 SEHNR, CDR2 FQNEAQ (reference sequence). The CDR3 protein is CASSFGGTSTDTQYF. CDR3 coding DNA: TGTGCCAGCAGCTTTGGCGGGACTAGCACAGATACGCAGTATTTT.

This rearrangement joins TRBV7-2 to TRBJ2-1; D is ambiguous. The CDR3 is 11 amino acids. With 5 bases removed from V and 6 bases from J, the gap between germline ends came to 5 bases. Germline CDR1 is SGHTA and CDR2 is FQGNSA. For the CDR3, the DNA is TGTGCCAGCAGCCACACCAATGAGCAGTTCTTC. It specifies CASSHTNEQFF.

The chain is built from TRBV19 and TRBJ2-3, with TRBD2 matching over 13 bases. Germline V gene lookup returns CDR1 LNHDA and CDR2 SQIVND (reference sequence). J lost 4 bases, V lost 5 bases, and 6 bases had no gene match. The CDR3 is made up of 16 amino acids. The CDR3 loop is CASSPRTSGRSDTQYF. CDR3 nucleotides: TGTGCCAGTAGTCCCCGGACTAGCGGGAGATCAGATACGCAGTATTTT.

The J gene is TRBJ2-7, the V gene TRBV9, with D possibly matching TRBD2 (5 bases). Per germline, CDR1 SGDLS and CDR2 YYNGEE. The CDR3 has 14 amino acids. V gave up 4 bases and J gave up 0 bases, with 11 bases separating them. The DNA of the CDR3 is TGTGCCAGCAGCTCCGGTAGCGCCTCCTACGAGCAGTACTTC. It specifies CASSSGSASYEQYF.

This chain connects TRBV25-1 to TRBJ1-6; TRBD1 aligns across 9 bases. The germline gives CDR1 MGHDK, CDR2 SYGVNS. Unmatched junction bases numbered 5, after V lost 6 bases and J lost 5 bases. The CDR3 spans 15 residues. CDR3 DNA sequence: TGTGCCAGCAGGGGACAGGGAATGAATAATTCACCCCTCCACTTT. Its protein product is CASRGQGMNNSPLHF.

This clone was seen only once. The genes are TRBV7-9 and TRBJ1-3; 9 bases align to TRBD1. The ends lost 5 bases at V and 4 bases at J; junction bases unmatched: 9. From germline, CDR1 is SEHNR and CDR2 FQNEAQ (reference sequence). This CDR3 comprises 16 residues. The DNA of the CDR3 is TGTGCCAGCAGCCCCCTGGGACAGGGAGCAGGAAACACCATATATTTT. This sequence encodes CASSPLGQGAGNTIYF.

J is TRBJ2-2 and V is TRBV9; possible D gene TRBD1, 6 bases. Germline assignment: CDR1 SGDLS and CDR2 YYNGEE. The CDR3 covers 17 residues. V was shortened by 0 bases and J by 5 bases, with 17 bases between the two germline ends. This CDR3 is CASSVESTGWGTGELFF. The CDR3 bases are TGTGCCAGCAGCGTAGAATCTACAGGGTGGGGGACCGGGGAGCTGTTTTTT.

The V gene is TRBV25-1, the J gene TRBJ2-3; 11 bases line up with TRBD2. CDR3 size: 14 residues. From germline, CDR1 is MGHDK and CDR2 SYGVNS. The junction had 10 bases not matched to a gene; V was cut back by 10 bases and J by 7 bases. This chain's CDR3 is CATLAGGPSHTQYF. CDR3 nucleotide sequence: TGTGCCACCTTAGCGGGAGGGCCCTCACATACGCAGTATTTT.

The rearrangement links TRBV19 to TRBJ1-6, with D tentatively TRBD1 (6 bases). The CDR3 loop spans 14 amino acids. The germline CDR1 and CDR2 sequences are LNHDA and SQIVND (reference sequence). V gave up 4 bases and J gave up 7 bases, with 11 bases separating them. The CDR3 DNA follows: TGTGCCAGTAGTACCGGACAGAAGAATTCACCCCTCCACTTT. Its protein is CASSTGQKNSPLHF.

The chain employs TRBV2 and TRBJ1-1, with 7 bases fitting TRBD1. Germline trimming cut 8 bases from V and 7 bases from J; bases unmatched to any gene: 10. This CDR3 is built from 13 residues. CDR1 is SNHLY and CDR2 is FYNNEI in the germline V gene. The CDR3 region has the DNA TGTGCCAGCGGGGAAGGGACAGAATTTGAAGCTTTCTTT. It codes for CASGEGTEFEAFF.

CDR3: CASSILASVQETQYF. DNA for the CDR3: TGTGCCAGCAGCATCCTCGCTAGCGTCCAAGAGACCCAGTACTTC. The rearrangement links TRBV21-1 to TRBJ2-5; the DNA was not compared with TRBD2, the D call given in the table. TRBV21-1 is a recognized pseudogene. This CDR3 has 15 residues.

This clone was recorded only once. The gene calls are TRBV7-2 and TRBJ2-7; TRBD2 might be the D (5 bases). V lost 4 bases, J lost 5 bases, and 12 bases lay in between. Germline CDR1 SGHTA, CDR2 FQGNSA. The CDR3 has 13 amino acids. The CDR3 coding sequence is TGTGCCAGCAGCTCCCAACTAGTACACGAGCAGTACTTC. This encodes CASSSQLVHEQYF. The full variable domain, rest sourced from reference TRBV7-2 and TRBJ2-7, is GAGVSQSPSNKVTEKGKDVELRCDPISGHTALYWYRQSLGQGLEFLIYFQGNSAPDKSGLPSDRFSAERTGGSVSTLTIQRTQQEDSAVYLCASSSQLVHEQYFGPGTRLTVT.

This chain links TRBV4-2 with TRBJ2-7; 7 positions agree with TRBD2. Losses at the gene ends were 0 bases for V and 3 bases for J; bases not matched to a gene: 8. This CDR3 comprises 16 residues. Germline V CDR1 and CDR2: LGHNA, YNFKEQ. DNA of the CDR3: TGTGCCAGCAGCCAAGACCTAACGGGAGGTCTCTACGAGCAGTACTTC. The encoded protein is CASSQDLTGGLYEQYF.